The subject of this entry is one T cell receptor (beta chain). PCR was performed using 60 Vbeta and 13 Jbeta primers. Method: immunoSEQ multiplex PCR; TCRdb's copy keeps in-frame clones and lacks some. In the table there are 100,000 to 150,000 clones, about 80% of which are singletons. These data are taken from a study of cytomegalovirus exposure and HLA in healthy donors. In the study overall: Findings of an earlier analysis included some 110 million unique TCR beta sequences from 200 million or so T cells. Out of fewer than 400 genotyped donors, around 80% belonged to the Caucasian-associated ancestry cluster.

V dropped 7 bases and J dropped 8 bases, with 18 bases sitting between them. The germline CDR1 and CDR2 sequences are LNHDA and SQIVND (reference sequence). The CDR3 loop spans 15 amino acids. The rearrangement links TRBV19 to TRBJ1-6; D gene ambiguous. The TCR originated in a woman aged 45-65 years in good health and CMV-seronegative. Material: PBMCs. CDR3 nucleotides: TGTGCCAGTAAGGAGGTGGACGCCGGCGATTCACCCCTCCACTTT. Protein sequence: CASKEVDAGDSPLHF.